The present entry profiles one T cell receptor (beta chain) with its context. This sample also contains other DNA sequences that code for the same CDR3. Patients from Seattle were sampled longitudinally, starting during active infection. Some clones are missing from TCRdb's copy, which holds only in-frame ones; the method was immunoSEQ multiplex PCR. The data show 200,000 to 300,000 clones, about nine tenths seen once. The source of the sample is a study of blood T cell repertoires in COVID-19. For the study at large: The United States, Italy and Spain supplied acute and convalescent COVID-19 samples. The cDNA or gDNA used as material had been derived from T cells, B-cell-depleted T cells, or PBMCs.

The CDR3 extends over 13 amino acids. V shed 6 bases, J shed 4 bases, and the junction held 2 bases outside the gene matches. Per the germline V gene, CDR1 is MDHEN and CDR2 is SYDVKM. The TCR originated in a young adult with COVID-19, enrolled during active disease. Sequences were obtained from peripheral blood. V is TRBV28 and J is TRBJ2-7; 11 positions match TRBD1. CDR3 protein: CASRDRGPYEQYF. CDR3 nucleotide sequence: TGTGCCAGCAGGGACAGGGGGCCTTACGAGCAGTACTTC.